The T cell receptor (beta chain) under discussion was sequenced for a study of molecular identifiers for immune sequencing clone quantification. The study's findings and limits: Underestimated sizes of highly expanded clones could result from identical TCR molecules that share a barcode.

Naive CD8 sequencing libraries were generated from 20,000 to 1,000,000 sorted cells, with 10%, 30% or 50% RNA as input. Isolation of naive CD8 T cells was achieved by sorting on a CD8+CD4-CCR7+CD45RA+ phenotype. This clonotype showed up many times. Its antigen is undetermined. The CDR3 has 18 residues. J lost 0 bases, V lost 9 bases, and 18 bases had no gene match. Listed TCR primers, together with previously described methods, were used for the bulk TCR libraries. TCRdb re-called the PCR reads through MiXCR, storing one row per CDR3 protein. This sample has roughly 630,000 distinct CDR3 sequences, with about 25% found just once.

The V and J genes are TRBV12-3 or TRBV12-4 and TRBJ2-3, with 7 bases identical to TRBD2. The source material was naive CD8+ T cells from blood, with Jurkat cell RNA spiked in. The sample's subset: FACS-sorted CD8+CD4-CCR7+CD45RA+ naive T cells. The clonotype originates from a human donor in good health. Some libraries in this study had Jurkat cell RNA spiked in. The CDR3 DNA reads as TGTGCCAGTCGACCCGGGACTAAAGGGGATTCTAGCACAGATACGCAGTATTTT. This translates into CASRPGTKGDSSTDTQYF.